These 25 T cell receptor beta chains were all obtained from the same sample, sequenced in a study of PD-1 blockade in classical Hodgkin lymphoma. Assay used: immunoSEQ multiplex PCR; TCRdb lists only in-frame clones, some missing. The sample shows fewer than 30,000 clones, around four fifths of them seen only once. The time point was: cycle 4 day 1 (C4D1), after five to seven weeks of nivolumab. All patients experienced relapse after autologous stem cell transplantation, and brentuximab vedotin exposure was variable. Source: peripheral blood mononuclear cells (PBMCs), taken before the fourth cycle of nivolumab. The receptors shown here come from a human donor with classical Hodgkin lymphoma.

The chain couples TRBV6-5 to TRBJ1-1; perhaps TRBD1 as D (6 bases). With 5 bases removed from V and 3 bases from J, the gap between germline ends came to 7 bases. The CDR3 sequence is 12 residues long. Per germline, CDR1 MNHEY and CDR2 SVGAGI. CDR3 bases: TGTGCCAGCAGTCCAGGGGACACTGAAGCTTTCTTT. Its translation: CASSPGDTEAFF.

The chain employs TRBV4-3 and TRBJ1-2; D unclear. The CDR3 has 15 residues. The germline gives CDR1 LGHNA, CDR2 YSLEER. V was cut by 4 bases and J by 4 bases, with 16 bases left in between. The CDR3 spells CASSPSRGTVYGYTF. Written as DNA, the CDR3 is TGCGCCAGCAGCCCCAGTCGGGGTACGGTCTATGGCTACACCTTC.

V and J are TRBV7-8 and TRBJ1-1; D may be TRBD1 (5 bases). The V end was cut by 0 bases, the J end by 4 bases, with 9 bases between. The germline gives CDR1 SGHVS, CDR2 FQNEAQ. The CDR3 loop spans 14 amino acids. CDR3 region: CASSLAYTGTEAFF. Here the CDR3 DNA reads TGTGCCAGCAGCTTAGCTTATACAGGCACTGAAGCTTTCTTT.

This chain joins TRBV28 and TRBJ2-7; D might be TRBD1 (6 bases). Trimming removed 4 bases from V and 2 bases from J, with 15 bases in between. The CDR3 loop spans 15 amino acids. Germline V gene lookup returns CDR1 MDHEN and CDR2 SYDVKM. The CDR3 DNA is TGTGCCAGCAGTTCCCCCTCGGCAGGGGCCTACGAGCAGTACTTC. Encoded protein: CASSSPSAGAYEQYF.

This chain joins TRBV19 and TRBJ2-1, with D possibly matching TRBD1 (5 bases). The germline V gene has CDR1 LNHDA and CDR2 SQIVND (reference sequence). This CDR3 comprises 15 residues. V was cut by 5 bases and J by 2 bases, with 13 bases left in between. The CDR3 loop is CASSLKGAAYNEQFF. CDR3 coding DNA: TGTGCCAGTAGTCTGAAAGGGGCCGCCTACAATGAGCAGTTCTTC.

The V call is TRBV13, the J call TRBJ2-7; 11 bases map to TRBD1. The length of the CDR3 is 13 residues. V gave up 7 bases and J gave up 12 bases; unmatched junction bases: 11. CDR1 is PRHDT, CDR2 FYEKMQ, per germline (reference sequence). As DNA, the CDR3 is TGTGCCAGCACCTCGGACAGGGGGCTAACTCCGTACTTC. It yields the protein CASTSDRGLTPYF.

This clone was observed once. CDR3 residues: CASSASGNIFYEQYF. The CDR3 DNA follows: TGTGCCAGCTCCGCTAGCGGGAACATTTTCTACGAGCAGTACTTC. The gene calls are TRBV9 and TRBJ2-7; 9 bases are a match to TRBD2. Trimming removed 7 bases from V and 3 bases from J; junction bases left unmatched: 11. The CDR3 has 15 residues. Germline V gene sequence: CDR1 SGDLS, CDR2 YYNGEE.

This clone has only a few counts. The chain combines TRBV28 with TRBJ1-5; 10 nucleotides match TRBD1. Germline values: CDR1 MDHEN, CDR2 SYDVKM. Trimming cost V 5 bases and J 1 base; bases outside gene matches: 11. CDR3 length: 18 residues. The CDR3 protein is CASSALDRGQKSNQPQHF. The DNA of the CDR3 is TGTGCCAGCAGTGCCCTCGACAGGGGGCAAAAGAGCAATCAGCCCCAGCATTTT.

The chain combines TRBV2 with TRBJ1-1, with 7 bases lining up with TRBD1. The germline gives CDR1 SNHLY, CDR2 FYNNEI. This CDR3 is 13 amino acids long. J gave up 4 bases and V 10 bases, and 9 bases lay outside the gene matches. Here the CDR3 DNA reads TGTGCCATCACAGGGGATTCGGGCACTGAAGCTTTCTTT. As protein: CAITGDSGTEAFF.

This chain uses TRBV7-2 with TRBJ1-4; 7 nucleotides line up with TRBD1. Germline V gives CDR1 SGHTA, CDR2 FQGNSA. This CDR3 spans 17 amino acids. Losses at the gene ends were 1 base for V and 7 bases for J; bases not matched to a gene: 12. CDR3 sequence (DNA): TGTGCCAGCAGCTTAGTCCCAATACAGGGGATGGGTGAAAAACTGTTTTTT. Protein sequence: CASSLVPIQGMGEKLFF.

The chain is built from TRBV14 and TRBJ1-1; D is undetermined. Germline CDR1 SGHDN, CDR2 FVKESK. V was shortened by 4 bases and J by 7 bases, with 10 bases between the two germline ends. The CDR3 spans 12 residues. The CDR3, as DNA: TGTGCCAGCAGCCCTGGAGGGCTTGAAGCTTTCTTT. It yields the protein CASSPGGLEAFF.

This chain connects TRBV6-5 to TRBJ2-2; D possibly corresponds to TRBD2 (6 bases). The CDR3 has 14 amino acids. V gave up 1 base and J gave up 4 bases, with 7 bases separating them. The germline CDR1 and CDR2 sequences are MNHEY and SVGAGI. The CDR3 coding sequence is TGTGCCAGCAGTTACTGGGACTTCACCGGGGAGCTGTTTTTT. Protein sequence: CASSYWDFTGELFF.

The genes are TRBV7-2 and TRBJ1-1; no clear D gene. This CDR3 is 14 amino acids long. Per germline, CDR1 SGHTA and CDR2 FQGNSA. Trimming stripped 0 bases from V and 7 bases from J, with 12 bases between. CDR3 sequence reads: CASSLAISEHEAFF. The CDR3 coding sequence is TGTGCCAGCAGCTTAGCGATATCAGAACATGAAGCTTTCTTT.

The chain joins TRBV7-8 to TRBJ2-7; TRBD2 is a possible D gene (5 bases). CDR1 is SGHVS and CDR2 is FQNEAQ in the germline V gene. The CDR3 sequence is 15 residues long. The V gene lost 7 bases and the J gene lost 4 bases, with 20 bases spanning the gap. The CDR3 nucleotides read TGTGCCAGCACCGAGGGCCCTAACCTGATTTACGAGCAGTACTTC. The encoded protein is CASTEGPNLIYEQYF.

The chain is built from TRBV7-9 and TRBJ2-1; 7 bases agree with TRBD1. The germline V gene encodes CDR1 SEHNR and CDR2 FQNEAQ (reference sequence). CDR3 length equals 18 residues. V lost 1 base, J lost 0 bases, and 9 bases stayed unmatched. Written as DNA, the CDR3 is TGTGCCAGCAGCTTAGAGGCGGTGAAGGGGGCCTCCTACAATGAGCAGTTCTTC. Encoded protein: CASSLEAVKGASYNEQFF.

This clone was seen a single time. The V gene is TRBV6-5, the J gene TRBJ2-1; unclear D gene. The CDR3 runs to 15 residues. V lost 2 bases and J 0 bases, leaving 8 bases between the germline ends. Germline CDR1 and CDR2: MNHEY and SVGAGI. The CDR3 region has the DNA TGTGCCAGCAGTTACCTCTTTAGCTCCTACAATGAGCAGTTCTTC. Its translation is CASSYLFSSYNEQFF.

Concerning this clone: The identical CDR3 is also encoded by other nucleotide sequences in the sample. The chain has TRBV6-5 and TRBJ2-7, with TRBD2 matching 10 bases. The CDR3 length is 15 residues. Trimming took 0 bases from V and 4 from J; bases not matched to a gene: 3. Per the germline V gene, CDR1 is MNHEY and CDR2 is SVGAGI. In nucleotides, the CDR3 is TGTGCCAGCAGTTACTCGTCTAGCGGGAGTTACGAGCAGTACTTC. It specifies CASSYSSSGSYEQYF.

The rearrangement uses TRBV9 and TRBJ1-2; weak D call: TRBD1 (5 bases). The V and J ends lost 4 bases and 2 bases respectively, with 15 bases between them. The CDR3 extends over 15 amino acids. Per the germline V gene, CDR1 is SGDLS and CDR2 is YYNGEE. CDR3 sequence (DNA): TGTGCCAGCAGCCCGTCAGGGCAGATCAACTATGGCTACACCTTC. Translating gives CASSPSGQINYGYTF. Full variable domain (remainder filled in from reference TRBV9 and TRBJ1-2): DSGVTQTPKHLITATGQRVTLRCSPRSGDLSVYWYQQSLDQGLQFLIQYYNGEERAKGNILERFSAQQFPDLHSELNLSSLELGDSALYFCASSPSGQINYGYTFGSGTRLTVV.

The rearrangement joins TRBV6-6 to TRBJ2-2; unclear D gene. The germline V gene has CDR1 MNHNY and CDR2 SVGAGI (reference sequence). This CDR3 region has 14 residues. Trimming removed 7 bases at V and 0 bases at J, with 9 bases between. CDR3 sequence: CASTLPSNTGELFF. As DNA, the CDR3 is TGTGCCAGCACCTTACCCTCGAACACCGGGGAGCTGTTTTTT.

The chain uses TRBV9 and TRBJ1-1; unclear D gene. The germline V gene has CDR1 SGDLS and CDR2 YYNGEE. The CDR3 has 13 residues. Between the trimmed V and J ends, which lost 0 bases and 3 bases, there was a span of 6 bases. This CDR3 is CASSVVVDTEAFF. CDR3 in DNA: TGTGCCAGCAGCGTAGTGGTCGACACTGAAGCTTTCTTT.

The chain employs TRBV27 and TRBJ2-5, with no clear D. With 3 bases removed from V and 0 bases from J, the gap between germline ends came to 8 bases. Germline V gene sequence: CDR1 MNHEY, CDR2 SMNVEV (reference sequence). The CDR3 sequence is 14 residues long. CDR3: CASSLRGHQETQYF. CDR3 nucleotide sequence: TGTGCCAGCAGTTTGCGAGGCCACCAAGAGACCCAGTACTTC.

The chain combines TRBV5-6 with TRBJ2-1; no definite D call. Germline CDR1 SGHDT, CDR2 YYEEEE. The CDR3 contains 11 residues. Trimming left V 1 base short and J 8 bases short, with 4 bases between. The CDR3 is CASSLLYEQFF. The CDR3 DNA follows: TGTGCCAGCAGCTTGTTGTATGAGCAGTTCTTC.

This sequence joins TRBV7-8 and TRBJ2-3; D is possibly TRBD1 or TRBD2 (6 bases each). CDR3 length equals 16 residues. V was cut by 5 bases and J by 5 bases, with 20 bases left in between. CDR1 is SGHVS and CDR2 is FQNEAQ in the germline V gene. The CDR3 reads CASSLPFEGGRDTQYF. The CDR3 DNA sequence: TGTGCCAGCAGCCTCCCATTTGAGGGGGGACGAGATACGCAGTATTTT.

The V call is TRBV27, the J call TRBJ1-5; 8 nucleotides align to TRBD1. Germline V CDR1 and CDR2: MNHEY, SMNVEV (reference sequence). The trim removed 4 bases at V and 1 base at J, leaving 12 bases unmatched. CDR3 size: 18 residues. CDR3 nucleotides: TGTGCCAGCAGTTCCTTGGACAGGGCCTCGGGGAGCAATCAGCCCCAGCATTTT. Its protein is CASSSLDRASGSNQPQHF.

In its sample, this clone was seen once. The chain links TRBV4-1 to TRBJ2-2, with D perhaps TRBD2 (6 bases). CDR3 length: 16 amino acids. Trimming took 4 bases from V and 1 from J, leaving 13 bases between them. Germline V lookup: CDR1 MGHRA, CDR2 YSYEKL. In DNA form, the CDR3 reads TGCGCCAGCAGCCCACGCGGGAACCGGAACACCGGGGAGCTGTTTTTT. As protein: CASSPRGNRNTGELFF.